Described below is a single T cell receptor beta chain sequence and its context. Antigen: not known. From germline, CDR1 is KGHSH and CDR2 LQKENI. The CDR3 length is 16 residues. The germline V and J ends were trimmed by 5 bases and 3 bases, with 20 bases remaining between them. The data originate from a study of T cell responses to AZD1222 COVID-19 vaccine. Some clones are missing from TCRdb's copy, which holds only in-frame ones; the method was immunoSEQ multiplex PCR. The table has some 120,000 clones, about 90% seen once. Findings and limits, study-wide: It should be noted that donors were predominantly white British and more often female, and clonal diversity was possibly underestimated.

V is TRBV18 and J is TRBJ2-7, with a weak D call TRBD2 (6 bases). The sample consisted of peripheral blood, taken on day 0 of AZD1222 vaccination. The clonotype comes from an adult in good health. CDR3 in DNA: TGTGCCAGCTCATCTACTAGGACGGCGGGGATCTACGAGCAGTACTTC. This sequence encodes CASSSTRTAGIYEQYF.